The source of this T cell receptor (beta chain) is a study of blood T cell repertoires in COVID-19. J gave up 13 bases and V 5 bases, and 7 bases lay outside the gene matches. The CDR3 length is 12 residues. The germline gives CDR1 SGHRS, CDR2 YFSETQ. As processed by the authors: It was from reference gene primer amplification that nucleated cell counts were estimated. Here immunoSEQ multiplex PCR was the method, and the copy in TCRdb shows in-frame clones only, minus some. That table supplies the V and J calls and clone size; D and trimming were determined from the DNA. Of 180,000 or so clones detected, around 80% appear once; the ten largest clones hold 2.5% to 3%.

This sequence joins TRBV5-1 and TRBJ1-4, with 8 bases lining up with TRBD1. The TCR comes from a woman of 80 years or more with active or convalescent COVID-19. Sequenced: peripheral blood. The CDR3 nucleotides read TGCGCCAGCAGTCCCAATGACAGGGGACTGTTTTTT. Translation gives CASSPNDRGLFF. Full variable domain (missing parts from reference TRBV5-1 and TRBJ1-4): KAGVTQTPRYLIKTRGQQVTLSCSPISGHRSVSWYQQTPGQGLQFLFEYFSETQRNKGNFPGRFSGRQFSNSRSEMNVSTLELGDSALYLCASSPNDRGLFFGSGTQLSVL.